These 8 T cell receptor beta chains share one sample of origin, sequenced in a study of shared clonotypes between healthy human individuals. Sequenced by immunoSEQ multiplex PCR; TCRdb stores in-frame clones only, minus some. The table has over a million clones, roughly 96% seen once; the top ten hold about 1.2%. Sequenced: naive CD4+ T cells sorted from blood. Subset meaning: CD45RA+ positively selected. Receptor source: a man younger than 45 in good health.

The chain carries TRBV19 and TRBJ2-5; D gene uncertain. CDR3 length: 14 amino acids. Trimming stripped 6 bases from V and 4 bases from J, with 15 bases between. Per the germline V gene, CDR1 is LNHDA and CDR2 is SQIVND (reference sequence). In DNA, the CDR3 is TGTGCCAGTAGCCTTCATGGGTCGGGAGAGACCCAGTACTTC. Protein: CASSLHGSGETQYF.

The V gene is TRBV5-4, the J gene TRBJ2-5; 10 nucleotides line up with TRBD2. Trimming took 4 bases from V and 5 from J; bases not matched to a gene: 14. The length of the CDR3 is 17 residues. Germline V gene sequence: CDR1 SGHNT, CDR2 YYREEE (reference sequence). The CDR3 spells CASSPHPGAGGPETQYF. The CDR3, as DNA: TGTGCCAGCAGCCCCCACCCTGGAGCGGGAGGGCCGGAGACCCAGTACTTC.

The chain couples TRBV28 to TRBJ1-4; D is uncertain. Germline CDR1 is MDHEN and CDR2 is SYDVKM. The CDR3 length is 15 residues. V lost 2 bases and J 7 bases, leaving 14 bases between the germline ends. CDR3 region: CASSLGGFEGEKLFF. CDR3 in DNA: TGTGCCAGCAGTTTAGGCGGGTTCGAGGGTGAAAAACTGTTTTTT.

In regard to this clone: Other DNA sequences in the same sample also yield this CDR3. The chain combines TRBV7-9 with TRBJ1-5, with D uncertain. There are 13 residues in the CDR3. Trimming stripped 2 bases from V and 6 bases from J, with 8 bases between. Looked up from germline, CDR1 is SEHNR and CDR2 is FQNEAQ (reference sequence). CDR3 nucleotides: TGTGCCAGCAGCTTACGGGGAGGTCAGCCCCAGCATTTT. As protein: CASSLRGGQPQHF. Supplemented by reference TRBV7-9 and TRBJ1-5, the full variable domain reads DTGVSQNPRHKITKRGQNVTFRCDPISEHNRLYWYRQTLGQGPEFLTYFQNEAQLEKSRLLSDRFSAERPKGSFSTLEIQRTEQGDSAMYLCASSLRGGQPQHFGDGTRLSIL.

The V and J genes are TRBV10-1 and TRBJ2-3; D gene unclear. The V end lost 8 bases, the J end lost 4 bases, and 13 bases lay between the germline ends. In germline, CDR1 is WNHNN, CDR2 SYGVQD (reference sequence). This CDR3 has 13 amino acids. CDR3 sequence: CASCERTADTQYF. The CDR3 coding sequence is TGCGCCAGCTGCGAAAGAACGGCAGATACGCAGTATTTT.

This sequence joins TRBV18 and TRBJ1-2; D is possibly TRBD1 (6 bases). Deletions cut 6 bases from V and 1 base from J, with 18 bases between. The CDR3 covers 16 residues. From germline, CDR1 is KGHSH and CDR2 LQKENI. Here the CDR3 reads CASSPIPTGDNYGYTF. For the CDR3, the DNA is TGTGCCAGCTCCCCCATCCCGACAGGAGATAACTATGGCTACACCTTC. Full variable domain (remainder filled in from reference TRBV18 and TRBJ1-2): NAGVMQNPRHLVRRRGQEARLRCSPMKGHSHVYWYRQLPEEGLKFMVYLQKENIIDESGMPKERFSAEFPKEGPSILRIQQVVRGDSAAYFCASSPIPTGDNYGYTFGSGTRLTVV.

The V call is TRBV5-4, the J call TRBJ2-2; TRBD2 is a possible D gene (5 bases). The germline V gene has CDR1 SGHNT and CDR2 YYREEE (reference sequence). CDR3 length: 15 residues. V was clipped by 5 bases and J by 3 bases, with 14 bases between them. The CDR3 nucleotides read TGTGCCAGCAGTTCGCTCGGGGTGGACACCGGGGAGCTGTTTTTT. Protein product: CASSSLGVDTGELFF. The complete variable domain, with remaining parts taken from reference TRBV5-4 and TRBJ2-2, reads ETGVTQSPTHLIKTRGQQVTLRCSSQSGHNTVSWYQQALGQGPQFIFQYYREEENGRGNFPPRFSGLQFPNYSSELNVNALELDDSALYLCASSSLGVDTGELFFGEGSRLTVL.

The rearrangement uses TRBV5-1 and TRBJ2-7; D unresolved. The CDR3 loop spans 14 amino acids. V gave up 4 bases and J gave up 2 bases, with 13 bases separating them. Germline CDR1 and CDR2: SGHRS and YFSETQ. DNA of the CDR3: TGCGCCAGCAGCCGAGAGACACCTACCTACGAGCAGTACTTC. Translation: CASSRETPTYEQYF.